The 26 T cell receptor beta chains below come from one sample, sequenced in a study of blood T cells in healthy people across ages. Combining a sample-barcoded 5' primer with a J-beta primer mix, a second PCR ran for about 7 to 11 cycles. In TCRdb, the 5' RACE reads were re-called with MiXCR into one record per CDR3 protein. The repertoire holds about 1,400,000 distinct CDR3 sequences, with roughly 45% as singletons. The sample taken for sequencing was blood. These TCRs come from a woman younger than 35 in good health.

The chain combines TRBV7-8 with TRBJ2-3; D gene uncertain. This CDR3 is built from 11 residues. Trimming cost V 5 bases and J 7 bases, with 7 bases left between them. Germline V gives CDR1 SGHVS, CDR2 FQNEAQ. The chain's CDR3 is CASSTQHTQYF. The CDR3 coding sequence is TGTGCCAGCAGCACCCAGCATACGCAGTATTTT. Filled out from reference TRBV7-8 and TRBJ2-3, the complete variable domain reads GAGVSQSPRYKVAKRGQDVALRCDPISGHVSLFWYQQALGQGPEFLTYFQNEAQLDKSGLPSDRFFAERPEGSVSTLKIQRTQQEDSAVYLCASSTQHTQYFGPGTRLTVL.

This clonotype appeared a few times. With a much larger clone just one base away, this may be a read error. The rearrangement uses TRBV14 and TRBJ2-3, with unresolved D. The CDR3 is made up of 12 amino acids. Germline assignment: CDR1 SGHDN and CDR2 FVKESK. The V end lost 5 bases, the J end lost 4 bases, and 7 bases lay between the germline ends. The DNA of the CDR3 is TGTGCCAGCAGCATAAGTGCAGATACGCAGTATTTT. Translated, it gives CASSISADTQYF.

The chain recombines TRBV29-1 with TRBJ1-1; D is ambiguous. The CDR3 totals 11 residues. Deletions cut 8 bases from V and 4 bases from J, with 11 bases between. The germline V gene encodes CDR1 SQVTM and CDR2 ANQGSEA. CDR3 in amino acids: CSFDGGTEAFF. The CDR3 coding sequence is TGCAGCTTCGACGGAGGCACTGAAGCTTTCTTT.

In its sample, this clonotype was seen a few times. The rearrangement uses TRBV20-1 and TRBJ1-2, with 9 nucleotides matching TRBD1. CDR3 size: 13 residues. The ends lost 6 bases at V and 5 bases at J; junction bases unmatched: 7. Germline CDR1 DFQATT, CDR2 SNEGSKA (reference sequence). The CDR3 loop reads CSATMTGGYGYTF. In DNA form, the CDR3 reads TGCAGTGCAACAATGACAGGGGGGTATGGCTACACCTTC.

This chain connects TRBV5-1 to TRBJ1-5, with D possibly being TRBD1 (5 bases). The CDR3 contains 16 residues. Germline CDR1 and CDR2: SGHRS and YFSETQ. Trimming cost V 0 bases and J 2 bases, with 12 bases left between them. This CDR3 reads CASSLDRGNGNQPQHF. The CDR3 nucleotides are TGCGCCAGCAGCTTGGATAGGGGAAATGGCAATCAGCCCCAGCATTTT.

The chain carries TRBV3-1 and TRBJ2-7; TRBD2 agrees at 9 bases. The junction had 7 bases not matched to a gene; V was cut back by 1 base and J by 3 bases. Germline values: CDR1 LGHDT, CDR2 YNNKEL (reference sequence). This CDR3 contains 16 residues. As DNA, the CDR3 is TGTGCCAGCAGCCAAGGACTGAGTAGCGGGAGCTACGAGCAGTACTTC. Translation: CASSQGLSSGSYEQYF.

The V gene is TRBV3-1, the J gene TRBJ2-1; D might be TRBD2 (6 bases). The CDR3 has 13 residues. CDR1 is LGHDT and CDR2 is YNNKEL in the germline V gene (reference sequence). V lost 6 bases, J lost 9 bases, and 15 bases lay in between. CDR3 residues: CASSPGGAIEQFF. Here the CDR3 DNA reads TGTGCCAGCAGTCCGGGCGGGGCGATTGAGCAGTTCTTC.

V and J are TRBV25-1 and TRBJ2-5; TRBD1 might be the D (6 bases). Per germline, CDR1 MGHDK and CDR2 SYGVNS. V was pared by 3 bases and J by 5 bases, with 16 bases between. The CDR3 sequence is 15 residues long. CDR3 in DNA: TGTGCCAGCAGTGAGACCGGGACACTAGACGAGACCCAGTACTTC. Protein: CASSETGTLDETQYF.

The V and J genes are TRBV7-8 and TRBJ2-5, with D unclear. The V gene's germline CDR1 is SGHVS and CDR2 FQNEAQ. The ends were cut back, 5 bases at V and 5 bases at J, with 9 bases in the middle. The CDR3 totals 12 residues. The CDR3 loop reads CASSEIVETQYF. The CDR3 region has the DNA TGTGCCAGCAGCGAAATAGTGGAGACCCAGTACTTC. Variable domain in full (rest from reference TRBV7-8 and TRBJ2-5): GAGVSQSPRYKVAKRGQDVALRCDPISGHVSLFWYQQALGQGPEFLTYFQNEAQLDKSGLPSDRFFAERPEGSVSTLKIQRTQQEDSAVYLCASSEIVETQYFGPGTRLLVL.

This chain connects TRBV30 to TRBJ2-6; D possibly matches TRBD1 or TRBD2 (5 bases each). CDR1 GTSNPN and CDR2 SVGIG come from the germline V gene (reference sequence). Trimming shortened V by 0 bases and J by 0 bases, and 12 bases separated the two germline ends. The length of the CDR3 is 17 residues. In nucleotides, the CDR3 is TGTGCCTGGAGTGTAGGTGGGGGAAGCTCTGGGGCCAACGTCCTGACTTTC. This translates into CAWSVGGGSSGANVLTF. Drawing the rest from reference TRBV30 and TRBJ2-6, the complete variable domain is SQTIHQWPATLVQPVGSPLSLECTVEGTSNPNLYWYRQAAGRGLQLLFYSVGIGQISSEVPQNLSASRPQDRQFILSSKKLLLSDSGFYLCAWSVGGGSSGANVLTFGAGSRLTVL.

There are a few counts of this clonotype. The CDR3 protein is CASTRGGTIWNSPLHF. CDR3 in DNA: TGTGCCAGCACAAGAGGGGGTACGATATGGAATTCACCCCTCCACTTT. The V and J genes are TRBV28 and TRBJ1-6, with a weak D call TRBD1 (6 bases). The germline V gene has CDR1 MDHEN and CDR2 SYDVKM. This CDR3 contains 16 residues. Between the trimmed V and J ends, which lost 7 bases and 7 bases, there was a span of 20 bases. Using reference TRBV28 and TRBJ1-6 for the parts outside the CDR3, the full variable domain is DVKVTQSSRYLVKRTGEKVFLECVQDMDHENMFWYRQDPGLGLRLIYFSYDVKMKEKGDIPEGYSVSREKKERFSLILESASTNQTSMYLCASTRGGTIWNSPLHFGNGTRLTVT.

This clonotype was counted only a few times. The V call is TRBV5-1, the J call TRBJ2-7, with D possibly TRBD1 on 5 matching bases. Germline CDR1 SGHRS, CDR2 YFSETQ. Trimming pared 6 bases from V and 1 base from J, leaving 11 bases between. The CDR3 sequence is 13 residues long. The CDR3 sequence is CASIDSLSYEQYF. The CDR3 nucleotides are TGCGCCAGCATCGACAGCTTATCCTACGAGCAGTACTTC. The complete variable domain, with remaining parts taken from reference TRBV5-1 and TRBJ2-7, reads KAGVTQTPRYLIKTRGQQVTLSCSPISGHRSVSWYQQTPGQGLQFLFEYFSETQRNKGNFPGRFSGRQFSNSRSEMNVSTLELGDSALYLCASIDSLSYEQYFGPGTRLTVT.

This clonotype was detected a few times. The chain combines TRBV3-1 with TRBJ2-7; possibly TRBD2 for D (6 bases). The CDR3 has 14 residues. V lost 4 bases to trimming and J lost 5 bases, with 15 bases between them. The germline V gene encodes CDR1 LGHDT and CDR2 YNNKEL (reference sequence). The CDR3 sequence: CASSPNRERDEQYF. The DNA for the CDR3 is TGTGCCAGCAGCCCGAATCGGGAGCGAGACGAGCAGTACTTC.

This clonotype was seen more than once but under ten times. CDR3 sequence reads: CSASRGTEAFF. The DNA of the CDR3 is TGCAGTGCGAGTAGGGGGACTGAAGCTTTCTTT. The rearrangement joins TRBV20-1 to TRBJ1-1, with a weak D call TRBD1 (6 bases). Germline V gene data show CDR1 as DFQATT and CDR2 as SNEGSKA (reference sequence). This CDR3 region has 11 residues. Trimming shortened V by 6 bases and J by 5 bases, and 10 bases separated the two germline ends.

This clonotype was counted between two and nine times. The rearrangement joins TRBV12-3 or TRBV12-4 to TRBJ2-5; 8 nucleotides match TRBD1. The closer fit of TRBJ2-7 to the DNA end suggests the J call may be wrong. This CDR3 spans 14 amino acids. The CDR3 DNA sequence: TGTGCCAGCACCCACCGACAGGGGTGGATCGAGCAGTACTTC. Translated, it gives CASTHRQGWIEQYF.

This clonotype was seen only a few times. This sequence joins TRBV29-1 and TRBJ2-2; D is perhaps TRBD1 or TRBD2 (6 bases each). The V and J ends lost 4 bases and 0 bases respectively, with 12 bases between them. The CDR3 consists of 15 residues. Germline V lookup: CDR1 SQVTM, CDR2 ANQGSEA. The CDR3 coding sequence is TGCAGCGTTGTGAGGGGGGTGACGAACACCGGGGAGCTGTTTTTT. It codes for CSVVRGVTNTGELFF.

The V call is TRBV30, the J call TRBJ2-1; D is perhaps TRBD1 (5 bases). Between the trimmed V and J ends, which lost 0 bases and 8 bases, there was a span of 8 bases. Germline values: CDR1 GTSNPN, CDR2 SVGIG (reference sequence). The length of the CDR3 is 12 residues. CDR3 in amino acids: CAWSVLGDEQFF. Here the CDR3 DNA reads TGTGCCTGGAGTGTTTTAGGGGATGAGCAGTTCTTC.

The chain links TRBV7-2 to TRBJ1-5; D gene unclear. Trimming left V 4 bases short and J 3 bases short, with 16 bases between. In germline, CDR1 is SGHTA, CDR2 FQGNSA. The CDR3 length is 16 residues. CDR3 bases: TGTGCCAGCAGCTCGGGAGGCATGAACTTCAATCAGCCCCAGCATTTT. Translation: CASSSGGMNFNQPQHF.

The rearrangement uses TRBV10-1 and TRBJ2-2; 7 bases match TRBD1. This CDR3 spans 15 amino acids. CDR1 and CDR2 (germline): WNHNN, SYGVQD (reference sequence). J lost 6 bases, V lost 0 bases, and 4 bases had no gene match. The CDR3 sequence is CASSESQTGSGELFF. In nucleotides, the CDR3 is TGCGCCAGCAGTGAGTCCCAGACAGGGTCCGGGGAGCTGTTTTTT.

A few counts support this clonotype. The CDR3 loop reads CASSMTMNYGYTF. CDR3 nucleotide sequence: TGTGCCAGCAGCATGACTATGAACTATGGCTACACCTTC. The rearrangement joins TRBV11-2 to TRBJ1-2; D is unresolved. Trimming cost V 5 bases and J 2 bases, with 9 bases left between them. Germline CDR1 reads SGHAT; CDR2 reads FQNNGV. The CDR3 covers 13 residues.

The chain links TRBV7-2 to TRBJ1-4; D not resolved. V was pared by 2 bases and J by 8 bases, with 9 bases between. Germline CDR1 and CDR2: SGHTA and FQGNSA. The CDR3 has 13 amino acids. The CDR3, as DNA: TGTGCCAGCAGCTTATGGGAGGACGAAAAACTGTTTTTT. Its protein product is CASSLWEDEKLFF.

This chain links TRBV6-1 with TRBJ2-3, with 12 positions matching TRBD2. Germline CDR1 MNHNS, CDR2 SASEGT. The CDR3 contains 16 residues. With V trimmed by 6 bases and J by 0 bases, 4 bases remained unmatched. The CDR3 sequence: CASSWTSGTSTDTQYF. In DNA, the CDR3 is TGTGCCAGCAGCTGGACTAGCGGGACTAGCACAGATACGCAGTATTTT.

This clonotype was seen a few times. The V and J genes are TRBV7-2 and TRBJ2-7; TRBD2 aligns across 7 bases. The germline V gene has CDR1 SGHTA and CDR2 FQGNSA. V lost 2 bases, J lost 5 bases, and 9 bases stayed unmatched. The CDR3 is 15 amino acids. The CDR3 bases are TGTGCCAGCAGCTTATTGGGCGGGAGTCCCCACGAGCAGTACTTC. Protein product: CASSLLGGSPHEQYF.

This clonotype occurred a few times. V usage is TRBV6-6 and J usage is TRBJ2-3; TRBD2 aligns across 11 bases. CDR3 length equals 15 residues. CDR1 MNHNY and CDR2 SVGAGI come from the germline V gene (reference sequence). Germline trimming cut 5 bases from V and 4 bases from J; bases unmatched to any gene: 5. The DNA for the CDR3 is TGTGCCAGCAGTCTAGCGGGGGGATCTTCAGATACGCAGTATTTT. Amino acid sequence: CASSLAGGSSDTQYF.

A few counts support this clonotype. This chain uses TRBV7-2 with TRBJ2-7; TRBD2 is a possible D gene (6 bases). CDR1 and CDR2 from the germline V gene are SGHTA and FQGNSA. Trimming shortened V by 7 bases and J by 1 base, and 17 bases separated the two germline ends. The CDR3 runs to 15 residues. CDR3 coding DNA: TGTGCCAGCACCCGTTGGGGTAGCGGTTCCTACGAGCAGTACTTC. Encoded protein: CASTRWGSGSYEQYF.

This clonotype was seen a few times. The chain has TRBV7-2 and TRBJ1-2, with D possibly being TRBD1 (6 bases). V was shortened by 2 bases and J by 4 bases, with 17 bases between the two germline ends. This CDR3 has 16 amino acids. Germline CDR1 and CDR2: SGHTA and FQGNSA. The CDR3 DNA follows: TGTGCCAGCAGCTTAAGGGCCCAGGACAGCGCCTATGGCTACACCTTC. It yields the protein CASSLRAQDSAYGYTF.